These 25 T cell receptor beta chains came from one sample sequenced in a study of shared clonotypes between healthy human individuals. CD8 cells classed as naive were CD45RO-negative and positively selected for CCR7, excluding terminally differentiated effector memory CD45RA+ cells. Profiling relied on immunoSEQ multiplex PCR, and the TCRdb table lists in-frame clones only, not all of them. Counted here are 700,000 to 950,000 clones, approximately 97% occurring once; the ten biggest clones make up less than 0.25%. Sequenced sample: naive CD8+ T cells sorted from blood. The receptors derive from a man aged 30-40 years in good health.

J is TRBJ2-1 and V is TRBV13, with TRBD2 identical over 10 bases. The CDR3 runs to 16 residues. J was trimmed by 4 bases and V by 6 bases; bases with no gene match: 9. Germline V gene sequence: CDR1 PRHDT, CDR2 FYEKMQ (reference sequence). The CDR3 spells CASSLSGTSAYNEQFF. The CDR3, as DNA: TGTGCCAGCAGTCTTTCCGGGACTAGCGCGTACAATGAGCAGTTCTTC.

The chain employs TRBV27 and TRBJ2-7, with D tentatively TRBD2 (5 bases). The V gene lost 7 bases and the J gene lost 8 bases, with 18 bases spanning the gap. The CDR3 has 13 amino acids. The germline V gene encodes CDR1 MNHEY and CDR2 SMNVEV (reference sequence). CDR3 amino acids: CASTSAPTRQQYF. In DNA form, the CDR3 reads TGTGCCAGCACCTCTGCCCCTACTAGGCAGCAGTACTTC.

The J gene is TRBJ2-7, the V gene TRBV7-8; no clear D. This CDR3 comprises 14 residues. Trimming removed 5 bases from V and 7 bases from J, with 18 bases in between. CDR1 is SGHVS, CDR2 FQNEAQ, per germline. The CDR3 reads CASSVTPVAREQYF. CDR3 in DNA: TGTGCCAGCAGCGTGACCCCGGTAGCAAGGGAGCAGTACTTC. Variable domain in full (rest from reference TRBV7-8 and TRBJ2-7): GAGVSQSPRYKVAKRGQDVALRCDPISGHVSLFWYQQALGQGPEFLTYFQNEAQLDKSGLPSDRFFAERPEGSVSTLKIQRTQQEDSAVYLCASSVTPVAREQYFGPGTRLTVT.

This chain uses TRBV12-5 with TRBJ2-1; D is uncertain. V lost 1 base and J 7 bases, leaving 8 bases between the germline ends. Per germline, CDR1 LGHNT and CDR2 FRNRAP. The CDR3 runs to 13 residues. CDR3 sequence reads: CASGLGSRNEQFF. DNA for the CDR3: TGTGCTAGTGGTTTGGGCAGTCGAAATGAGCAGTTCTTC. Drawing the rest from reference TRBV12-5 and TRBJ2-1, the complete variable domain is DARVTQTPRHKVTEMGQEVTMRCQPILGHNTVFWYRQTMMQGLELLAYFRNRAPLDDSGMPKDRFSAEMPDATLATLKIQPSEPRDSAVYFCASGLGSRNEQFFGPGTRLTVL.

CDR3 amino acids: CASSWTSGSHEQYF. As DNA, the CDR3 is TGTGCCAGCAGTTGGACTAGCGGGAGCCACGAGCAGTACTTC. The V call is TRBV6-6, the J call TRBJ2-7, with 13 bases matching TRBD2. The CDR3 runs 14 residues. Germline lookup yields CDR1 MNHNY and CDR2 SVGAGI (reference sequence). J was trimmed by 5 bases and V by 4 bases; bases with no gene match: 2.

The chain recombines TRBV14 with TRBJ2-3, with D tentatively TRBD2 (5 bases). V shed 2 bases and J shed 0 bases, with 12 bases lying between them. This CDR3 spans 16 amino acids. Germline CDR1 and CDR2: SGHDN and FVKESK. The CDR3 region is CASSQRLADSTDTQYF. DNA of the CDR3: TGTGCCAGCAGCCAACGGCTAGCAGATAGCACAGATACGCAGTATTTT.

V gene TRBV19 combines with J gene TRBJ2-2; 7 bases agree with TRBD1. V was pared by 5 bases and J by 4 bases, with 13 bases of the junction left unmatched. Germline V gene data show CDR1 as LNHDA and CDR2 as SQIVND (reference sequence). The CDR3 is 17 residues long. The chain's CDR3 is CASSALDRVLATGELFF. CDR3 nucleotide sequence: TGTGCCAGTAGTGCCTTAGACAGGGTCCTAGCCACCGGGGAGCTGTTTTTT.

J is TRBJ2-1 and V is TRBV6-5; D is perhaps TRBD1 or TRBD2 (5 bases each). Germline values: CDR1 MNHEY, CDR2 SVGAGI. The CDR3 is 12 amino acids. Trimming stripped 10 bases from V and 2 bases from J, with 9 bases between. Here the CDR3 DNA reads TGTGCCATCGGGACGCCCTACAATGAGCAGTTCTTC. Translating gives CAIGTPYNEQFF.

The chain couples TRBV4-2 to TRBJ2-1; 10 bases line up with TRBD1. The germline V gene encodes CDR1 LGHNA and CDR2 YNFKEQ. The CDR3 runs 15 residues. The J segment lost 4 bases and the V segment lost 4 bases, leaving 4 bases of the junction unmatched. CDR3 DNA: TGTGCCAGCAGCCCCCTGGGACAGGGGTACAATGAGCAGTTCTTC. Amino acid sequence: CASSPLGQGYNEQFF.

CDR3 bases: TGTGCCAGCAGTTTATATCCTCCGAACACTGAAGCTTTCTTT. It is translated as CASSLYPPNTEAFF. The chain joins TRBV27 to TRBJ1-1; D is unclear. This CDR3 comprises 14 residues. Germline V lookup: CDR1 MNHEY, CDR2 SMNVEV (reference sequence). Trimming pared 1 base from V and 1 base from J, leaving 7 bases between.

V and J are TRBV4-2 and TRBJ1-2; the match to TRBD1 covers 7 bases. The CDR3 runs to 18 residues. V trimming: 4 bases; J trimming: 5 bases; junction bases outside the gene matches: 19. CDR1 and CDR2 from the germline V gene are LGHNA and YNFKEQ. CDR3 in DNA: TGTGCCAGCAGCCGCGAGGACAGGCGACCACTTGGAGGGTATGGCTACACCTTC. Amino acid sequence: CASSREDRRPLGGYGYTF.

The rearrangement links TRBV11-1 to TRBJ2-7, with D hard to call. Deletions cut 1 base from V and 1 base from J, with 8 bases between. The germline V gene has CDR1 SGHAT and CDR2 FQDESV (reference sequence). This CDR3 comprises 14 residues. The DNA for the CDR3 is TGTGCCAGCAGCTTAGTCTCAGGATCCTACGAGCAGTACTTC. This encodes CASSLVSGSYEQYF.

CDR3 residues: CASSIHHEQFF. CDR3 DNA: TGTGCCAGCAGTATTCACCATGAGCAGTTCTTC. The chain carries TRBV6-1 and TRBJ2-1, with no clear D. The CDR3 has 11 amino acids. Germline V lookup: CDR1 MNHNS, CDR2 SASEGT. The V end was cut by 5 bases, the J end by 8 bases, with 7 bases between.

J is TRBJ2-2 and V is TRBV28; no firm D call. Trimming took 7 bases from V and 3 from J, leaving 30 bases between them. Germline V CDR1 and CDR2: MDHEN, SYDVKM. The CDR3 has 20 residues. The CDR3 nucleotides are TGTGCCAGCACTCCCGGCATCCCCTCTTCCTCGGCCGTAGACACCGGGGAGCTGTTTTTT. It is translated as CASTPGIPSSSAVDTGELFF. The full variable domain, completed using reference TRBV28 and TRBJ2-2, is DVKVTQSSRYLVKRTGEKVFLECVQDMDHENMFWYRQDPGLGLRLIYFSYDVKMKEKGDIPEGYSVSREKKERFSLILESASTNQTSMYLCASTPGIPSSSAVDTGELFFGEGSRLTVL.

CDR3 in amino acids: CASSGRDDTDTQYF. CDR3 in DNA: TGTGCCAGCAGCGGCCGGGACGACACAGATACGCAGTATTTT. The chain uses TRBV9 and TRBJ2-3; D tentatively fits TRBD1 or TRBD2 (5 bases each). Trimming took off 3 bases at V and 2 bases at J, with 10 bases between the two ends. Germline V lookup: CDR1 SGDLS, CDR2 YYNGEE. The CDR3 loop spans 14 amino acids.

The V gene is TRBV15, the J gene TRBJ1-5, with a weak D call TRBD1 (6 bases). Per the germline V gene, CDR1 is LNHNV and CDR2 is YYDKDF (reference sequence). Trimming shortened V by 1 base and J by 5 bases, and 18 bases separated the two germline ends. The CDR3 extends over 17 amino acids. The CDR3 is CATSRVTGGGADQPQHF. The CDR3 nucleotides are TGTGCCACCAGCAGAGTTACCGGCGGGGGCGCGGATCAGCCCCAGCATTTT.

The chain carries TRBV29-1 and TRBJ2-1, with 7 bases matching TRBD2. Per germline, CDR1 SQVTM and CDR2 ANQGSEA. The CDR3 loop spans 14 amino acids. With V trimmed by 6 bases and J by 6 bases, 11 bases remained unmatched. As DNA, the CDR3 is TGCAGCGTCCGAGCGGGAAACTTCTTCAATGAGCAGTTCTTC. It yields the protein CSVRAGNFFNEQFF.

This clone was seen just once. This sequence joins TRBV5-4 and TRBJ1-1; no clear D gene. CDR1 and CDR2 (germline): SGHNT, YYREEE (reference sequence). With 0 bases removed from V and 9 bases from J, the gap between germline ends came to 18 bases. This CDR3 spans 15 amino acids. The CDR3, as DNA: TGTGCCAGCAGCTTGGCCCGGGGAGGAGTCGCCCAAGCTTTCTTT. It yields the protein CASSLARGGVAQAFF.

The chain couples TRBV5-8 to TRBJ2-7, with D perhaps TRBD1 (5 bases). The CDR3 runs 14 residues. Germline V lookup: CDR1 SGHTS, CDR2 YDEGEE. Trimming took off 0 bases at V and 5 bases at J, with 12 bases between the two ends. CDR3 protein: CASSLGQGLNEQYF. CDR3 nucleotide sequence: TGTGCCAGCAGCTTGGGGCAGGGCCTAAACGAGCAGTACTTC. The entire variable domain, with the rest obtained from reference TRBV5-8 and TRBJ2-7, is as follows: EAGVTQSPTHLIKTRGQQATLRCSPISGHTSVYWYQQALGLGLQFLLWYDEGEERNRGNFPPRFSGRQFPNYSSELNVNALELEDSALYLCASSLGQGLNEQYFGPGTRLTVT.

The rearrangement joins TRBV9 to TRBJ2-7; the match to TRBD2 covers 9 bases. The J segment lost 0 bases and the V segment lost 4 bases, leaving 8 bases of the junction unmatched. There are 16 residues in the CDR3. Germline-derived CDR1 and CDR2 are SGDLS and YYNGEE. The CDR3 is CASSPAGGAYSYEQYF. The CDR3 coding sequence is TGTGCCAGCAGCCCCGCGGGGGGGGCCTACTCCTACGAGCAGTACTTC. Full variable domain (rest looked up from reference TRBV9 and TRBJ2-7): DSGVTQTPKHLITATGQRVTLRCSPRSGDLSVYWYQQSLDQGLQFLIQYYNGEERAKGNILERFSAQQFPDLHSELNLSSLELGDSALYFCASSPAGGAYSYEQYFGPGTRLTVT.

The chain recombines TRBV11-2 with TRBJ2-5, with TRBD2 as a possible D gene (6 bases). Germline lookup yields CDR1 SGHAT and CDR2 FQNNGV. V lost 4 bases and J 4 bases, leaving 16 bases between the germline ends. The CDR3 runs 15 residues. The CDR3 DNA follows: TGTGCCAGCAGCTCCCCGTGGGGGGTGGGAGAGACCCAGTACTTC. Its translation is CASSSPWGVGETQYF.

Concerning this clone itself: This same CDR3 is encoded by further DNA sequences in the sample. V gene TRBV28 combines with J gene TRBJ2-7, with no clear D. This CDR3 is 11 amino acids long. The germline V gene encodes CDR1 MDHEN and CDR2 SYDVKM. The V and J ends lost 6 bases and 4 bases respectively, with 7 bases between them. The CDR3 bases are TGTGCCAGCAGCTTAAATTACGAGCAGTACTTC. Protein product: CASSLNYEQYF. Filled out from reference TRBV28 and TRBJ2-7, the complete variable domain reads DVKVTQSSRYLVKRTGEKVFLECVQDMDHENMFWYRQDPGLGLRLIYFSYDVKMKEKGDIPEGYSVSREKKERFSLILESASTNQTSMYLCASSLNYEQYFGPGTRLTVT.

The rearrangement joins TRBV7-9 to TRBJ1-2; D uncertain. Germline V lookup: CDR1 SEHNR, CDR2 FQNEAQ (reference sequence). The CDR3 extends over 15 amino acids. V lost 5 bases to trimming and J lost 4 bases, with 17 bases between them. CDR3 in amino acids: CASSEEERGIYGYTF. The CDR3 DNA reads TGTGCCAGCAGCGAAGAGGAGCGGGGAATCTATGGCTACACCTTC.

To note about this clone: Other DNA sequences in this sample translate to the same CDR3. The chain's CDR3 is CASSVGAGFTDTQYF. The CDR3 nucleotides read TGTGCCAGCAGCGTAGGAGCGGGCTTCACAGATACGCAGTATTTT. V is TRBV9 and J is TRBJ2-3; D perhaps matches TRBD2 (6 bases). Trimming took 0 bases from V and 2 from J, leaving 10 bases between them. The CDR3 consists of 15 residues. Germline V gene sequence: CDR1 SGDLS, CDR2 YYNGEE.

This clone showed up just once. This chain connects TRBV7-6 to TRBJ2-1; perhaps TRBD2 as D (5 bases). The V end was cut by 3 bases, the J end by 4 bases, with 16 bases between. This CDR3 spans 16 amino acids. Germline lookup yields CDR1 SGHVS and CDR2 FNYEAQ. The CDR3: CASSLSGSRLYNEQFF. CDR3 sequence (DNA): TGTGCCAGCAGCTTGTCGGGGTCCCGGCTTTACAATGAGCAGTTCTTC.